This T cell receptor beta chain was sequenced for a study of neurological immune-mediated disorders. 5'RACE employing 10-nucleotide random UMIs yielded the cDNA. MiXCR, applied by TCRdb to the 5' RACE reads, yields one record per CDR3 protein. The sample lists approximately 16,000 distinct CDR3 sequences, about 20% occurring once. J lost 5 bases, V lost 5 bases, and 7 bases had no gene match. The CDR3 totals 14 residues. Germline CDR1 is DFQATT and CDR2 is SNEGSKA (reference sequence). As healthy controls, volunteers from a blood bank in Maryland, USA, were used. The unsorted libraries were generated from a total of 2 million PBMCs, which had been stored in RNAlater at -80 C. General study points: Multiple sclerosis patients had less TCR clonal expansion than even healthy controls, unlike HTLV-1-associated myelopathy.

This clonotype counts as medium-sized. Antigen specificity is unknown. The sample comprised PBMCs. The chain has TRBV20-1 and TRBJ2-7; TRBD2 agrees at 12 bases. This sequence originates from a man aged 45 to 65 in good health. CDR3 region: CSAPLAGGINEQYF. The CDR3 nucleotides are TGCAGTGCTCCCCTAGCGGGAGGGATCAACGAGCAGTACTTC.